This TCR beta chain originates from a study of blood T cell repertoires in COVID-19. Study at large: The analysed material was cDNA or gDNA that came from T cells, B-cell-depleted T cells, or PBMCs.

In the authors' workflow: Estimation of nucleated cell counts was performed using reference gene primer amplification. Repertoires were generated with immunoSEQ multiplex PCR, while TCRdb's copy carries only in-frame clones and drops some. The DNA was the basis for D and trimming; V, J and clone size are from that table. The sample shows about 110,000 clones, around 80% of them seen only once. The germline V gene has CDR1 LNHDA and CDR2 SQIVND (reference sequence). Trimming stripped 6 bases from V and 3 bases from J, with 8 bases between. The CDR3 consists of 12 residues. Sequencing used peripheral blood. The receptor was derived from a man between 65 and 85 years old with acute or convalescent COVID-19. V is TRBV19 and J is TRBJ1-1, with D possibly matching TRBD1 (6 bases). CDR3 in amino acids: CASSNRDTEAFF. CDR3 DNA: TGTGCCAGTAGCAACAGGGACACTGAAGCTTTCTTT.